Included here is one T cell receptor (beta chain) sequence, with context. Its antigen remains undetermined. Per-nucleotide qualities are absent, and no much larger clonotype sits a single base away. Inclusion was restricted to participants for whom at least one PBMC sample before ART initiation and at least two post-ART samples were available. Treatment was received in the United States of America by all participants with HIV. Cryopreserved samples of about 0.95-11 million PBMC were thawed and washed before DNA extraction. At the time of the earliest PBMC sample, participants with HIV were aged between about 20 and 55 years. Per participant, PBMC samples came from 1-4 timepoints prior to ART initiation and 2-8 timepoints following ART initiation, for a median of 7 samples. Serial HIV viral load, CD4+ T-cell count, ART history and demographic data were obtained for every participant. Genomic DNA was extracted from unsorted PBMC with a Qiagen kit on a QIAcube, with processing performed in batches of 12 samples.

This entry comes from a study of long-term antiretroviral therapy in people with HIV (dated by TCRdb to about 2022). With regard to the full study: The earliest samples were collected approximately a decade before the 2015 WHO recommendation for immediate ART, a period when ART was typically delayed until CD4 counts fell. About 35% of the 30 participants with HIV were female. No cross-contamination during QIAcube processing turned up in test extractions that ran a monoclonal T-cell line alongside 30 to 40 polyclonal samples. A retrospective serial study tested whether changes in peripheral blood TRB repertoire composition and diversity were associated with ART initiation and durable HIV suppression. The cohort contributed about 190 cryopreserved PBMC samples from around 33 adults with confirmed HIV infection, collected serially over a mean of approximately 6 years (range 1-12).

Overall results and qualifications from the work: A significant increase in TRB diversity was found to be associated with ART initiation, although TRB diversity was observed to remain significantly below that of transplant donor controls even after long-term ART. Samples dated from the mid-2000s to the late 2010s, and the ART regimens used may be less effective than current ones. Expanded TRB clones identified before ART initiation dominated the repertoire across all time points, though the dominance fluctuated and decreased in many PLHIV after ART. No data were available on ART adherence, viral resistance or therapy changes, limiting inferences about post-ART repertoire changes. Unsorted PBMC were profiled instead of sorted CD4+ and CD8+ T cells because pre-ART samples had limited cell numbers. CDR3 length ranges in HIV repertoires were narrower than in controls, and network structure suggested an antigen-experienced repertoire with only a slight naive shift after ART. Limited PBMC availability meant only the TCR beta chain was sequenced, without alpha chain pairing.

Clipping removes 4 bases from V and 4 bases from J, with 7 as the unmatched junction base count. The CDR3 has 15 amino acids, counting the end cysteine and phenylalanine. Of all the DNA, just the CDR3 is kept, 45 bases in frame from base 1. As encoded in the germline V gene (reference sequence), CDR1 is SGHNT while CDR2 is YYREEE. The immunoSEQ hsTCRB v3.0 assay was used at survey level resolution for TRB variable region sequencing. The targeted TRB sequencing depth was roughly 40,000-55,000 T-cell genomes per sample. An Illumina MiSeq with a v3 150-cycle kit was used to sequence the pooled TRB libraries. As for the original processing: Repertoire analysis was run in R within a reproducible Nextflow workflow that covered QC, data transformation and analysis. LymphoSeq2, an R package for exploring AIRR-Seq data, was used to implement the custom analyses. Several samples that yielded fewer than 5000 total TRB sequences were excluded, so that 150 to 200 HIV repertoires were analyzed. Among the 180 to 200 HIV repertoires that were kept, some 60 were collected before ART initiation and roughly 130 were collected after ART initiation. Each repertoire was downsampled to 5000 TRB nucleotide sequences, and summary statistics were averaged across 100 downsampling iterations. TRB sequences were retained for analysis only if CDR3 regions of at least seven amino acids were present. A Shannon entropy-derived clonality score and the Gini coefficient were used to measure diversity. In the repertoire networks, any two of the top 5000 CDR3 amino acid sequences were linked whenever the two sequences differed by an edit distance of one. GLIPH2 predicted antigen specificity groups and MHC restriction for TRB CDR3 amino acid sequences. Known CMV, EBV, HIV or tissue antigen associations were flagged by matching CDR3 amino acid sequences against VDJdb and McPAS-TCR. Pre-ART, post-ART and control groups were compared with Wilcoxon signed-rank tests and Holm-Bonferroni correction. TCRdb obtained this table from immuneACCESS and retained in-frame rearrangements with V and J assigned. These tables miss some clones; where compared with another copy, unresolved V genes account for less than half of the shortfall, and the remainder is unexplained. V and J calls plus clone size are reproduced from that table; the DNA served to infer D and trimming. The sample yields 10,000 to 15,000 clones; roughly 90% were counted once. The top ten clonotypes cover around 21% of the sample.

The sequence links TRBV5-4 to TRBJ2-2, with 7 middle bases fitting TRBD1. The sequencing here drew on unsorted PBMCs, taken 2.1 years after starting antiretroviral therapy. The receptor comes from a woman in her thirties or forties with HIV. The sequenced DNA is TGTGCCAGCAGCGTCCCCGGGACAGTCACCGGGGAGCTGTTTTTT. The resulting protein is CASSVPGTVTGELFF.